This is a list of T cell receptor beta chains from one sample in a study of blood T cells in healthy people across ages. TCRdb called the 5' RACE reads again in MiXCR, with one record for every CDR3 protein. This sample has about 830,000 distinct CDR3 sequences, with around 62% found just once. The specimen sequenced was blood. These receptors all stem from a man aged 30 to 45 in good health. The CDR3 runs from the conserved cysteine through the conserved F or W. Clone size is shown for a subset of rows, as once, few, many or a class of expanded clone.

NA,TRBV29-1,NA,CSVGQGSGEQYF
NA,TRBV20-1,TRBJ1-5,CSAFKGGGSNQPQHF
NA,TRBV7-2,TRBJ2-7,CASSAHRGNYEQYF
NA,TRBV27,TRBJ2-1,CAGKEGGYNEQFF
once,TRBV28,TRBJ2-3,CASSRPPQGPTDTQYF
many,TRBV7-3,TRBJ2-1,CASSLAGGRAYNEQFF
NA,TRBV27,TRBJ1-1,CASSSRPATEAFF
NA,TRBV7-8,TRBJ1-1,CASSDDRRNTEAFF
few,TRBV25-1,TRBJ1-2,CASSEWGLTRGYTF
few,TRBV10-3,TRBJ1-5,CATRQGEGNQPQHF
NA,TRBV4-1,TRBJ1-2,CASSQTTGNLYGYTF
NA,TRBV12-3/TRBV12-4,TRBJ2-7,CASRVRAGGYEQYF
NA,TRBV27,TRBJ2-3,CASTPGFQITDTQYF
NA,TRBV29-1,TRBJ1-3,CSGVILSGNTIYF
NA,TRBV3-1,TRBJ2-7,CASSQATGGISYEQYF
NA,TRBV20-1,TRBJ1-5,CSAMGASSNQPQHF
NA,TRBV29-1,TRBJ1-2,CSVVRTENYGYTF
few,TRBV20-1,TRBJ2-3,CSATWGDTQYF
NA,TRBV12-3/TRBV12-4,NA,CASSQGQGEETQYF
NA,TRBV7-3,TRBJ2-1,CASTPGTGGPYNEQFF
NA,TRBV28,TRBJ2-6,CANSAMPGRGANVLTF
NA,TRBV15,TRBJ2-7,CATSNGQKHEQYF